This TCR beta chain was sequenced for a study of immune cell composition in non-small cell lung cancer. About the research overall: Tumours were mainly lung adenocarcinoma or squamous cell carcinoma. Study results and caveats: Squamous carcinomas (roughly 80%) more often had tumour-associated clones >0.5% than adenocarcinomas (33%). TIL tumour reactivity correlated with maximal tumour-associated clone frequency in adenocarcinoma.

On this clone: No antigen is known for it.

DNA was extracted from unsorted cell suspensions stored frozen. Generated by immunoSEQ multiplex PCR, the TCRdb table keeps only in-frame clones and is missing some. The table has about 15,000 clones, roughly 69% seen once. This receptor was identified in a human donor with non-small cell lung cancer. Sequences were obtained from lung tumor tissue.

This CDR3 reads CASREGRPYEQYF. For the CDR3, the DNA is TGTGCCAGCAGGGAGGGCCGGCCCTACGAGCAGTACTTC. The gene calls are TRBV6-5 and TRBJ2-7, with TRBD2 as a possible D gene (6 bases). In germline, CDR1 is MNHEY, CDR2 SVGAGI. V lost 6 bases and J 2 bases, leaving 11 bases between the germline ends. This CDR3 has 13 residues.